This T cell receptor beta chain was captured in a study of shared clonotypes between healthy human individuals. About the study: The study used three CD4 naive, three CD4 memory, two CD8 naive and one CD8 memory plate per donor.

The CDR3 extends over 10 amino acids. The V gene lost 7 bases and the J gene lost 3 bases, with 3 bases spanning the gap. From germline, CDR1 is SNHLY and CDR2 FYNNEI. Replicate PCRs from sorted subsets contained about 0.2 ug DNA, which is tens of thousands of T cell genomes. Per the authors' pipeline: ImmunoSEQ sequences covered only the junction and lacked quality scores; filtering therefore differed. Using immunoSEQ multiplex PCR, the repertoire was profiled, and TCRdb retains in-frame clones only, with some absent. V and J calls and clone size are given by that table; D and trimming were obtained from the DNA. The table has 660,000 or so clones, about 96% seen once; the top ten hold 0.11%. Selected positively for CCR7 and CD45RO-negative, naive CD8 cells excluded terminally differentiated effector memory CD45RA+ cells. All participating donors were Caucasian adults from Nashville, Tennessee.

Sequenced input: naive CD8+ T cells sorted from blood. The chain couples TRBV2 to TRBJ1-2; no firm D call. This sequence was found in a woman between 25 and 40 years old in good health. The CDR3 reads CASTDYGYTF. The DNA of the CDR3 is TGTGCCAGCACCGACTATGGCTACACCTTC.